This T cell receptor beta chain was captured in a study of cytomegalovirus exposure and HLA in healthy donors. Study-wide context: HLA-typed donors contributed some 85 million unique TCRs, which were held in an early data release. Whole-study findings and limits: There were some public TCRs occurring in many donors, but most TCR sequences were rare.

A note on this clone: Antigen specificity is unknown.

The PCR had 60 Vbeta and 13 Jbeta primers. The authors' processing: Among the unique TCR beta chains that a later analysis counted, about 79 million in all, approximately 12 million were shared. Generated by immunoSEQ multiplex PCR, the TCRdb table keeps only in-frame clones and is missing some. For V, J and clone size, that table is used; D and trimming come from the DNA. The top ten hold roughly 3% of the sample, which has approximately 120,000 clones, roughly 79% seen once. The receptor's source is a young man in good health and CMV-seronegative. Sequencing was done on a sample of PBMCs.

The CDR3: CASSIQGSRTEAFF. In DNA, the CDR3 is TGCGCCAGCAGCATACAGGGATCACGGACTGAAGCTTTCTTT. This chain joins TRBV5-1 and TRBJ1-1; possible D gene TRBD1, 6 bases. Germline lookup yields CDR1 SGHRS and CDR2 YFSETQ. The CDR3 consists of 14 residues. V was trimmed by 4 bases and J by 5 bases, leaving 15 bases between them.